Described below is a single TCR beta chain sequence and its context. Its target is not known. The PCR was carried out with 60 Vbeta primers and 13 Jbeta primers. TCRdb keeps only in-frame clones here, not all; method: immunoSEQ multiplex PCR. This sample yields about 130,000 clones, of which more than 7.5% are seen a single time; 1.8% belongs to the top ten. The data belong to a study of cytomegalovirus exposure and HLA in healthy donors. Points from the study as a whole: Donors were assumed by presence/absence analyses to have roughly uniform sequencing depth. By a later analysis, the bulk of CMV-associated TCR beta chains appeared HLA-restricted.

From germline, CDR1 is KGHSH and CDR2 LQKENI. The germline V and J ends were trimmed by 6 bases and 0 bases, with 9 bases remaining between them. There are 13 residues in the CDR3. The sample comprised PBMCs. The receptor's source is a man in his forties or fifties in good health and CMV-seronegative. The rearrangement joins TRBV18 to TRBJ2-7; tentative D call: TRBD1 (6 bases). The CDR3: CASSGDTSYEQYF. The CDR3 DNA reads TGTGCCAGCTCGGGGGACACCTCCTACGAGCAGTACTTC.